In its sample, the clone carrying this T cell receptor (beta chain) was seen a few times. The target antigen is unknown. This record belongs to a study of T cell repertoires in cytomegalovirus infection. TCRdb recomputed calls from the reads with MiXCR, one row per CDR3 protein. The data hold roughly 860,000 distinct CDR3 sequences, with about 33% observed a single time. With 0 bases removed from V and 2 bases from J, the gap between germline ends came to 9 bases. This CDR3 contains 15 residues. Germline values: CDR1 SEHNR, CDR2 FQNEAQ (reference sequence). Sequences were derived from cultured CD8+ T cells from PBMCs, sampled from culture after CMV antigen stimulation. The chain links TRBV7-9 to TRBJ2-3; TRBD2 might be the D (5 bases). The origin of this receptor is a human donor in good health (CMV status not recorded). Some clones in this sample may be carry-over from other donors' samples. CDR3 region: CASSLAREYTDTQYF. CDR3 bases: TGTGCCAGCAGCTTAGCGAGGGAGTACACAGATACGCAGTATTTT.